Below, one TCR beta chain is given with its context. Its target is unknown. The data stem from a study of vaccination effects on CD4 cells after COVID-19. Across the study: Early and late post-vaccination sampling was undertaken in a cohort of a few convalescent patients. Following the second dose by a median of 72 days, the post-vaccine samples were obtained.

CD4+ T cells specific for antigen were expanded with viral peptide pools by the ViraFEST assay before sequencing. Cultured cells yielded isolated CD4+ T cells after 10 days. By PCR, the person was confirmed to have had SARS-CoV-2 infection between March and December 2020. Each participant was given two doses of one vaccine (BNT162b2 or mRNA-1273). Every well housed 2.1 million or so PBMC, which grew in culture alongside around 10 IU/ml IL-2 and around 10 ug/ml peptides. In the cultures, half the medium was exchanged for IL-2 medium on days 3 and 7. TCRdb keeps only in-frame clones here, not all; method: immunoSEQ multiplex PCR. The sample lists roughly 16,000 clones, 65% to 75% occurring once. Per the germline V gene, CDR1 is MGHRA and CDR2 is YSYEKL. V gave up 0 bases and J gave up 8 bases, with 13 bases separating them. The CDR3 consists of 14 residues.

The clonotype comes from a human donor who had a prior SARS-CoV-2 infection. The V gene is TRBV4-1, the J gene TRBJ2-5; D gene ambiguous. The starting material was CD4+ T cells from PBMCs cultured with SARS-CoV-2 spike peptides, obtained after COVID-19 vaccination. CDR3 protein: CASSQEFLVRTQYF. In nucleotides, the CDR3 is TGCGCCAGCAGCCAAGAATTCCTCGTTCGAACCCAGTACTTC.